The 3 T cell receptor beta chains below all came from one sample that was sequenced in a study of human T cells and chemical hapten exposure. Indicated time point: pre-sensitization, week 0. Treatment noted: therapeutic diphenylcyclopropenone sensitization with weekly scalp DPC. TCRdb re-analysed the RACE reads in MiXCR, keeping a single row per CDR3 protein. The table records some 330,000 distinct CDR3 sequences, around 5% of them present only once. Sequencing was performed on whole blood, taken in connection with sensitization to the hapten diphenylcyclopropenone (DPC). The receptors shown here come from a woman between 18 and 29 years old with alopecia areata. Some clones in this sample may be carry-over from other donors' samples.

This clonotype was detected many times. This chain connects TRBV7-9 to TRBJ1-1; D call uncertain. Trimming took off 1 base at V and 5 bases at J, with 8 bases between the two ends. Germline V lookup: CDR1 SEHNR, CDR2 FQNEAQ (reference sequence). This CDR3 spans 13 amino acids. The CDR3: CASSLGGETEAFF. In nucleotides, the CDR3 is TGTGCCAGCAGCTTAGGCGGGGAGACTGAAGCTTTCTTT. Variable domain in full (rest from reference TRBV7-9 and TRBJ1-1): DTGVSQNPRHKITKRGQNVTFRCDPISEHNRLYWYRQTLGQGPEFLTYFQNEAQLEKSRLLSDRFSAERPKGSFSTLEIQRTEQGDSAMYLCASSLGGETEAFFGQGTRLTVV.

This clonotype was seen a few times. The chain is built from TRBV20-1 and TRBJ1-1; D remains ambiguous. Germline V gene sequence: CDR1 DFQATT, CDR2 SNEGSKA (reference sequence). V lost 0 bases, J lost 4 bases, and 12 bases lay in between. This CDR3 comprises 14 residues. This CDR3 is CSARDQGKSTEAFF. The CDR3 DNA follows: TGCAGTGCTAGAGACCAAGGGAAGAGCACTGAAGCTTTCTTT.

This clonotype came up many times. The chain employs TRBV28 and TRBJ1-1; D is possibly TRBD1 (5 bases). V lost 2 bases and J lost 6, with 13 bases in between. Germline V gives CDR1 MDHEN, CDR2 SYDVKM. The CDR3 sequence is 14 residues long. The CDR3 coding sequence is TGTGCCAGCAGTTTAGGACACAGGAGCTCTGAAGCTTTCTTT. It specifies CASSLGHRSSEAFF.